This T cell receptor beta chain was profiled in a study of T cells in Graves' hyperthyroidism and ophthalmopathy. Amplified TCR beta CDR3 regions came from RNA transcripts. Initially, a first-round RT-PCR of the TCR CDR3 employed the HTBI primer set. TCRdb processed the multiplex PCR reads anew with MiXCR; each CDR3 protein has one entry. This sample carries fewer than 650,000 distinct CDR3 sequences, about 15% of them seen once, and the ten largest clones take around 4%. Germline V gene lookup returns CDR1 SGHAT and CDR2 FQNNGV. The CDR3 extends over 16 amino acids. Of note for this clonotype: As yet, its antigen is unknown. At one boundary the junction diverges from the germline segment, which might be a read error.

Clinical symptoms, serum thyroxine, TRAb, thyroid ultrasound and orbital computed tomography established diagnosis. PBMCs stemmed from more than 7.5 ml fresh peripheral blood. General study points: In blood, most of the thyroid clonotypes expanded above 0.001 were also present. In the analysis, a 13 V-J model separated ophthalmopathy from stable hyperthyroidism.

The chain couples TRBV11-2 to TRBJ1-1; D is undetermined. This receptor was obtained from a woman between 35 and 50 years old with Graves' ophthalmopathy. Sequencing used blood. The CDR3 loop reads CASNLRPDSMNTEAFF. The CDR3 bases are TGTGCCAGCAACTTAAGGCCAGATTCTATGAACACTGAAGCTTTCTTT.